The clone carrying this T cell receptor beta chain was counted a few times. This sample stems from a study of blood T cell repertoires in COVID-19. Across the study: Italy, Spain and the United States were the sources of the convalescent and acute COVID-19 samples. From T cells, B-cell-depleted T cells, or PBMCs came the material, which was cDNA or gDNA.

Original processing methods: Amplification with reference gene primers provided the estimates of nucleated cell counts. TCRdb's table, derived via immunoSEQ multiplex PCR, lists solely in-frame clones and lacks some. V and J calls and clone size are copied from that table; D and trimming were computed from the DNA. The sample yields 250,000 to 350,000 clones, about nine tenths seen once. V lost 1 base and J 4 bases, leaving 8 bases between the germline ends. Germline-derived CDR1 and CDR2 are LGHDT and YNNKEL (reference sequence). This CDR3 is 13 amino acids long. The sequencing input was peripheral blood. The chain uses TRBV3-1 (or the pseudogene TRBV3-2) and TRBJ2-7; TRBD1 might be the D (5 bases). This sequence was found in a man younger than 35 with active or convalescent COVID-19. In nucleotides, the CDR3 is TGTGCCAGCAGCCAAGCCGACAGATACGAGCAGTACTTC. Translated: CASSQADRYEQYF.